The 29 T cell receptor beta chains presented below share a single source sample, sequenced in a study of Ad26.COV2.S vaccination and SARS-CoV-2 variants. Repertoires were generated with immunoSEQ multiplex PCR, while TCRdb's copy carries only in-frame clones and drops some. Of about 350,000 clones in the sample, about 88% were seen once. As to treatment: around 19 received Ad26.COV2.S at low or high dose, single or two shots; about 5 received placebo; per-sample allocation not given. The investigators took samples on day 63 after the first vaccine or placebo injection. The sample in question was peripheral blood, obtained in a trial of Ad26.COV2.S vaccine versus placebo. These receptor sequences come from a person between 18 and 65 years old who received the Ad26.COV2.S COVID-19 vaccine or a placebo.

The genes are TRBV4-1 and TRBJ2-1, with D unresolved. The V end was cut by 1 base, the J end by 10 bases, with 8 bases between. The germline gives CDR1 MGHRA, CDR2 YSYEKL. The CDR3 loop spans 12 amino acids. CDR3 sequence (DNA): TGCGCCAGCAGCCAAGTCATGTACGAGCAGTTCTTC. Protein product: CASSQVMYEQFF.

This chain uses TRBV7-2 with TRBJ2-3; D is unclear. V lost 4 bases and J lost 0, with 8 bases in between. This CDR3 spans 14 amino acids. CDR1 SGHTA and CDR2 FQGNSA come from the germline V gene. The CDR3 is CASSWWGSTDTQYF. The CDR3 bases are TGTGCCAGCAGCTGGTGGGGAAGCACAGATACGCAGTATTTT.

The V call is TRBV6-5, the J call TRBJ2-1, with no clear D. V was trimmed by 0 bases and J by 4 bases, leaving 7 bases between them. The CDR3 totals 14 residues. The germline V gene has CDR1 MNHEY and CDR2 SVGAGI. The DNA for the CDR3 is TGTGCCAGCAGTTACTCGAGCCCTTACAATGAGCAGTTCTTC. As protein: CASSYSSPYNEQFF.

This chain links TRBV7-8 with TRBJ2-5, with a tentative D call TRBD2 (6 bases). This CDR3 comprises 14 residues. CDR1 and CDR2 (germline): SGHVS, FQNEAQ. Trimming stripped 2 bases from V and 4 bases from J, with 11 bases between. The CDR3: CASSLRAGRETQYF. CDR3 DNA: TGTGCCAGCAGCTTAAGGGCGGGGAGAGAGACCCAGTACTTC.

The chain joins TRBV27 to TRBJ2-7; D is undetermined. CDR1 and CDR2 from the germline V gene are MNHEY and SMNVEV (reference sequence). The CDR3 has 20 residues. Trimming removed 2 bases at V and 2 bases at J, with 28 bases between. The CDR3 coding sequence is TGTGCCAGCAGTTTAACCCGCCAACTAACAAAGGGAACTGATGCCTACGAGCAGTACTTC. It codes for CASSLTRQLTKGTDAYEQYF.

The rearrangement uses TRBV4-1 and TRBJ1-3; D unresolved. V was trimmed by 5 bases and J by 6 bases, leaving 11 bases between them. Per germline, CDR1 MGHRA and CDR2 YSYEKL. This CDR3 is built from 13 residues. This chain's CDR3 is CASSVGIANTIYF. The CDR3 bases are TGCGCCAGCAGCGTAGGGATCGCAAACACCATATATTTT.

This sequence joins TRBV5-4 and TRBJ2-1, with D tentatively TRBD1 or TRBD2 (6 bases each). Trimming cost V 4 bases and J 6 bases, with 26 bases left between them. Per germline, CDR1 SGHNT and CDR2 YYREEE (reference sequence). The CDR3 is 18 residues long. This CDR3 is CASSRLVSGARPGNEQFF. The DNA for the CDR3 is TGTGCCAGCAGCCGACTAGTATCAGGGGCGCGTCCGGGCAATGAGCAGTTCTTC.

This clone appeared many times. The gene calls are TRBV3-1 (or the pseudogene TRBV3-2) and TRBJ1-1; TRBD1 matches at 9 bases. The CDR3 has 14 amino acids. Losses at the gene ends were 6 bases for V and 5 bases for J; bases not matched to a gene: 7. Germline loops: CDR1 LGHDT, CDR2 YNNKEL (reference sequence). The CDR3 loop reads CASRQTGGVTEAFF. CDR3 coding DNA: TGTGCCAGCAGACAGACAGGGGGAGTAACTGAAGCTTTCTTT.

The V call is TRBV5-4, the J call TRBJ2-7, with 9 positions matching TRBD2. The CDR3 consists of 16 residues. Per the germline V gene, CDR1 is SGHNT and CDR2 is YYREEE (reference sequence). Trimming at V came to 0 bases and at J to 0 bases, leaving 4 bases not matched to a gene. The CDR3 region has the DNA TGTGCCAGCAGCTTGGGGGGTAGCGGGAGCTCCTACGAGCAGTACTTC. It encodes CASSLGGSGSSYEQYF.

V is TRBV6-5 and J is TRBJ2-7, with D uncertain. The length of the CDR3 is 14 residues. CDR1 is MNHEY and CDR2 is SVGAGI in the germline V gene. The V and J ends lost 2 bases and 4 bases respectively, with 12 bases between them. The CDR3 DNA sequence: TGTGCCAGCAGTTACGGGCAGGACCTATACGAGCAGTACTTC. It yields the protein CASSYGQDLYEQYF.

This clone was seen a handful of times. This chain joins TRBV20-1 and TRBJ2-7; the D gene is possibly TRBD2 (5 bases). This CDR3 contains 11 residues. The V end was cut by 3 bases, the J end by 6 bases, with 9 bases between. Germline V gene lookup returns CDR1 DFQATT and CDR2 SNEGSKA (reference sequence). The CDR3 DNA is TGCAGTGCTAGCAAGGGAGTCGAGCAGTACTTC. As protein: CSASKGVEQYF.

This sequence joins TRBV11-2 and TRBJ1-2; 7 nucleotides line up with TRBD1. V was clipped by 0 bases and J by 4 bases; unmatched bases: 17. Germline values: CDR1 SGHAT, CDR2 FQNNGV. The CDR3 covers 19 residues. CDR3 sequence: CASSLEVSGQLRHPYGYTF. The DNA of the CDR3 is TGTGCCAGCAGCTTAGAAGTCTCGGGACAGCTCCGCCACCCCTATGGCTACACCTTC.

The rearrangement uses TRBV7-2 and TRBJ2-7; D might be TRBD1 (6 bases). The CDR3 is 18 amino acids. The V gene lost 2 bases and the J gene lost 0 bases, with 20 bases spanning the gap. CDR1 and CDR2 from the germline V gene are SGHTA and FQGNSA. The CDR3 DNA is TGTGCCAGCAGCTTATTACGGGGCAGACAGGCTTTCTCCTACGAGCAGTACTTC. Its protein product is CASSLLRGRQAFSYEQYF.

In nucleotides, the CDR3 is TGTGCCAGCAGGAGAGGACTAGCGTCTTACAATGAGCAGTTCTTC. This encodes CASRRGLASYNEQFF. The chain has TRBV3-1 (or the pseudogene TRBV3-2) and TRBJ2-1, with 9 bases matching TRBD2. Germline CDR1 is LGHDT and CDR2 is YNNKEL (reference sequence). The trim removed 6 bases at V and 4 bases at J, leaving 7 bases unmatched. This CDR3 is 15 amino acids long.

The chain recombines TRBV30 with TRBJ1-2, with D possibly TRBD1 on 5 matching bases. Germline V CDR1 and CDR2: GTSNPN, SVGIG (reference sequence). There are 12 residues in the CDR3. V was clipped by 5 bases and J by 7 bases, with 14 bases between them. CDR3 nucleotide sequence: TGTGCCTGGGAACTAAGGGGCGGTGGCTACACCTTC. It encodes CAWELRGGGYTF.

The CDR3 loop reads CASRGPSSVIGELFF. The CDR3 coding sequence is TGTGCCAGCAGGGGGCCCTCTAGCGTTATCGGGGAGCTGTTTTTT. The V call is TRBV7-2, the J call TRBJ2-2; a possible D gene is TRBD2 (6 bases). The length of the CDR3 is 15 residues. Looked up from germline, CDR1 is SGHTA and CDR2 is FQGNSA. The V end lost 6 bases, the J end lost 7 bases, and 18 bases lay between the germline ends.

The chain uses TRBV20-1 and TRBJ2-7, with D hard to call. The CDR3 has 10 residues. Germline V lookup: CDR1 DFQATT, CDR2 SNEGSKA (reference sequence). Trimming took 1 base from V and 6 from J, leaving 4 bases between them. The CDR3 loop reads CSARGVEQYF. The CDR3 nucleotides are TGCAGTGCTAGAGGAGTCGAGCAGTACTTC.

The V call is TRBV2, the J call TRBJ2-7; TRBD2 aligns across 11 bases. From germline, CDR1 is SNHLY and CDR2 FYNNEI. This CDR3 spans 17 amino acids. Germline trimming cut 7 bases from V and 5 bases from J; bases unmatched to any gene: 16. CDR3 residues: CASIKGTSGLSLNEQYF. For the CDR3, the DNA is TGTGCCAGCATTAAAGGGACTAGCGGACTATCTTTGAACGAGCAGTACTTC.

The rearrangement joins TRBV30 to TRBJ1-4; the D gene is possibly TRBD1 (5 bases). Trimming pared 2 bases from V and 5 bases from J, leaving 9 bases between. There are 13 residues in the CDR3. Germline assignment: CDR1 GTSNPN and CDR2 SVGIG (reference sequence). The CDR3 coding sequence is TGTGCCTGGAGTATGGGGGGGAATGAAAAACTGTTTTTT. Protein sequence: CAWSMGGNEKLFF.

The rearrangement uses TRBV5-1 and TRBJ2-7, with 7 positions matching TRBD1. CDR1 and CDR2 (germline): SGHRS, YFSETQ. The ends lost 0 bases at V and 5 bases at J; junction bases unmatched: 5. The CDR3 spans 14 residues. DNA of the CDR3: TGCGCCAGCAGCTTGGGCCAGGGGGTGGACGAGCAGTACTTC. Translated, it gives CASSLGQGVDEQYF. Full variable domain (outside the CDR3, taken from reference TRBV5-1 and TRBJ2-7): KAGVTQTPRYLIKTRGQQVTLSCSPISGHRSVSWYQQTPGQGLQFLFEYFSETQRNKGNFPGRFSGRQFSNSRSEMNVSTLELGDSALYLCASSLGQGVDEQYFGPGTRLTVT.

The DNA of the CDR3 is TGCGCCAGCAGACGGAGCGGGGGAAACACCGGGGAGCTGTTTTTT. Translating it yields CASRRSGGNTGELFF. The chain carries TRBV4-1 and TRBJ2-2; 8 positions match TRBD2. The ends lost 6 bases at V and 2 bases at J; junction bases unmatched: 5. CDR1 is MGHRA, CDR2 YSYEKL, per germline. The CDR3 totals 15 residues.

The chain recombines TRBV27 with TRBJ2-2; D gene ambiguous. CDR1 is MNHEY and CDR2 is SMNVEV in the germline V gene (reference sequence). CDR3 length equals 14 residues. The V gene lost 4 bases and the J gene lost 5 bases, with 11 bases spanning the gap. CDR3 in DNA: TGTGCCAGCAGTTCCCGATTTGGGACCGGGGAGCTGTTTTTT. Translating it yields CASSSRFGTGELFF.

Only a few counts were recorded for this clone. The chain joins TRBV5-4 to TRBJ2-7, with D maybe TRBD1 (6 bases). The CDR3 contains 15 residues. V was shortened by 0 bases and J by 0 bases, with 10 bases between the two germline ends. Germline CDR1 SGHNT, CDR2 YYREEE (reference sequence). This chain's CDR3 is CASSLGQGHSYEQYF. The CDR3 nucleotides read TGTGCCAGCAGCTTGGGGCAGGGACACTCCTACGAGCAGTACTTC.

This chain connects TRBV29-1 to TRBJ1-1; 7 bases are shared with TRBD1. Germline CDR1 SQVTM, CDR2 ANQGSEA. The CDR3 length is 14 residues. The V segment lost 7 bases and the J segment 1 base; nucleotides outside the gene matches: 9. CDR3 DNA: TGCAGCGCCACGCCGGGACAGAAGAACACTGAAGCTTTCTTT. The encoded protein is CSATPGQKNTEAFF.

The chain has TRBV6-5 and TRBJ2-7; a weak D match, TRBD1 (7 bases). From germline, CDR1 is MNHEY and CDR2 SVGAGI. The CDR3 consists of 15 residues. Trimming pared 2 bases from V and 3 bases from J, leaving 14 bases between. This CDR3 reads CASSYMRQGGYEQYF. Written as DNA, the CDR3 is TGTGCCAGCAGTTACATGAGGCAGGGGGGCTACGAGCAGTACTTC.

The chain joins TRBV3-1 (or the pseudogene TRBV3-2) to TRBJ2-5; tentatively, D is TRBD1 (5 bases). Germline V gene sequence: CDR1 LGHDT, CDR2 YNNKEL (reference sequence). The V end lost 0 bases, the J end lost 2 bases, and 10 bases lay between the germline ends. The CDR3 extends over 15 amino acids. This CDR3 reads CASSQEGASQETQYF. CDR3 sequence (DNA): TGTGCCAGCAGCCAAGAAGGGGCTAGTCAAGAGACCCAGTACTTC.

About this clone itself: Other nucleotide sequences from this sample produce the same CDR3. V usage is TRBV20-1 and J usage is TRBJ1-6; D perhaps matches TRBD1 (5 bases). CDR3 length: 15 residues. Trimming pared 3 bases from V and 0 bases from J, leaving 9 bases between. Germline V gives CDR1 DFQATT, CDR2 SNEGSKA (reference sequence). As DNA, the CDR3 is TGCAGTGCTAGTGAGGGGAGCTCCTATAATTCACCCCTCCACTTT. Encoded protein: CSASEGSSYNSPLHF.

This clone was observed a handful of times. Germline is not matched at one junction end, which may reflect a read error. The gene calls are TRBV6-5 and TRBJ2-4; D tentatively reads TRBD1 or TRBD2 (5 bases each). The CDR3 sequence is 11 residues long. CDR1 is MNHEY and CDR2 is SVGAGI in the germline V gene. The CDR3 DNA follows: TGTGCCTGCAGGGATACGACCCGGGGCTACTTC. Protein sequence: CACRDTTRGYF.

The rearrangement links TRBV28 to TRBJ1-3; D gene uncertain. Trimming removed 3 bases at V and 0 bases at J, with 6 bases between. This CDR3 region has 14 residues. Germline V gene sequence: CDR1 MDHEN, CDR2 SYDVKM. CDR3 sequence: CASSLGTSGNTIYF. The CDR3 nucleotides are TGTGCCAGCAGTTTGGGCACCTCTGGAAACACCATATATTTT.